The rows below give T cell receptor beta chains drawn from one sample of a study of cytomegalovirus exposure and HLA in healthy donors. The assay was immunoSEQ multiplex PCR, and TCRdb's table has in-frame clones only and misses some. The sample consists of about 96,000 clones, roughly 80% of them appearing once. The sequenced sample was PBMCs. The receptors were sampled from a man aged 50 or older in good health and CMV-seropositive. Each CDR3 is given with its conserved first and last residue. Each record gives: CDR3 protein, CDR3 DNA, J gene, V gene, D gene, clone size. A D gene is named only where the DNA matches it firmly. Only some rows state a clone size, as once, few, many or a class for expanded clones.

CDR3aa: CASSGAINQPQNF
CDR3nt: TGTGCCAGCAGTGGGGCAATAAATCAGCCCCAGAATTTT
j_gene: TRBJ1-5
v_gene: TRBV6-1
d_gene: -
abundance: -

CDR3aa: CASSLPQGYPNYGYTF
CDR3nt: TGTGCCAGCAGCTTACCACAGGGGTACCCTAACTATGGCTACACCTTC
j_gene: TRBJ1-2
v_gene: TRBV7-9
d_gene: TRBD1
abundance: -

CDR3aa: CAISERGLPMNTEAFF
CDR3nt: TGTGCCATCAGTGAGCGGGGGTTACCTATGAACACTGAAGCTTTCTTT
j_gene: TRBJ1-1
v_gene: TRBV10-3
d_gene: -
abundance: -

CDR3aa: CAWAGGLSLYGYTF
CDR3nt: TGTGCCTGGGCCGGGGGGCTGTCCCTCTATGGCTACACCTTC
j_gene: TRBJ1-2
v_gene: TRBV30
d_gene: -
abundance: -

CDR3aa: CASSLLQSTDTQYF
CDR3nt: TGTGCCAGCAGCTTGTTACAGAGCACAGATACGCAGTATTTT
j_gene: TRBJ2-3
v_gene: TRBV7-9
d_gene: -
abundance: -

CDR3aa: CASSLATAEATYEQYF
CDR3nt: TGCGCCAGCAGCTTGGCCACTGCGGAGGCTACCTACGAGCAGTACTTC
j_gene: TRBJ2-7
v_gene: TRBV5-1
d_gene: -
abundance: -

CDR3aa: CASSLGQNSYEQYF
CDR3nt: TGCGCCAGCAGCCTGGGACAGAACTCCTACGAGCAGTACTTC
j_gene: TRBJ2-7
v_gene: TRBV5-1
d_gene: TRBD1
abundance: -

CDR3aa: CAIRERGGTDTQYF
CDR3nt: TGTGCCATCAGGGAGCGGGGGGGCACAGATACGCAGTATTTT
j_gene: TRBJ2-3
v_gene: TRBV10-3
d_gene: TRBD2
abundance: -

CDR3aa: CATRGGDAGELFF
CDR3nt: TGTGCCACCCGTGGAGGGGACGCCGGGGAGCTGTTTTTT
j_gene: TRBJ2-2
v_gene: TRBV6-1
d_gene: -
abundance: -

CDR3aa: CASSLSQGTGETQYF
CDR3nt: TGTGCCAGCAGCTTGTCCCAGGGAACGGGGGAAACGCAGTATTTT
j_gene: TRBJ2-3
v_gene: TRBV7-2
d_gene: -
abundance: -

CDR3aa: CASSQRGHYGYTF
CDR3nt: TGTGCCAGCAGCCAACGAGGTCACTATGGCTACACCTTC
j_gene: TRBJ1-2
v_gene: TRBV7-2
d_gene: -
abundance: -

CDR3aa: CASSPGGTGHRSYTF
CDR3nt: TGTGCCAGCAGCCCCGGGGGGACAGGGCATCGGAGCTACACCTTC
j_gene: TRBJ1-2
v_gene: TRBV5-6
d_gene: TRBD1
abundance: -

CDR3aa: CASSRQGAYGNTIYF
CDR3nt: TGCGCCAGCAGCCGACAGGGGGCTTATGGAAACACCATATATTTT
j_gene: TRBJ1-3
v_gene: TRBV5-1
d_gene: TRBD1
abundance: -

CDR3aa: CASSPSGVRTDTQYF
CDR3nt: TGTGCCAGCAGCCCATCAGGGGTCCGCACAGATACGCAGTATTTT
j_gene: TRBJ2-3
v_gene: TRBV7-3
d_gene: -
abundance: -

CDR3aa: CASSVPGAFYGYTF
CDR3nt: TGTGCCAGCAGCGTACCAGGGGCCTTCTATGGCTACACCTTC
j_gene: TRBJ1-2
v_gene: TRBV5-5
d_gene: -
abundance: -

CDR3aa: CAWTAPDRGLGGYTF
CDR3nt: TGTGCCTGGACCGCACCCGACAGGGGGCTAGGAGGCTACACCTTC
j_gene: TRBJ1-2
v_gene: TRBV30
d_gene: TRBD1
abundance: -

CDR3aa: CASSPGQTGELFF
CDR3nt: TGTGCCAGCAGCCCTGGACAGACCGGGGAGCTGTTTTTT
j_gene: TRBJ2-2
v_gene: TRBV5-6
d_gene: -
abundance: -

CDR3aa: CASSRTGQSTDTQYF
CDR3nt: TGTGCCAGCAGCCGGACAGGGCAAAGCACAGATACGCAGTATTTT
j_gene: TRBJ2-3
v_gene: TRBV9
d_gene: TRBD1
abundance: -

CDR3aa: CAWSEGGANEYF
CDR3nt: TGTGCCTGGAGTGAAGGAGGGGCAAACGAGTACTTC
j_gene: TRBJ2-5
v_gene: TRBV30
d_gene: -
abundance: -

CDR3aa: CASSKERGGRVSEQYF
CDR3nt: TGTGCCAGCAGCAAAGAGCGGGGGGGCCGGGTGAGTGAGCAGTACTTC
j_gene: TRBJ2-7
v_gene: TRBV7-2
d_gene: TRBD2
abundance: -

CDR3aa: CASSRQGGDYGYTF
CDR3nt: TGTGCCAGCAGCCGACAGGGTGGTGACTATGGCTACACCTTC
j_gene: TRBJ1-2
v_gene: TRBV5-5
d_gene: TRBD1
abundance: few

CDR3aa: CASSPPVVTDEQYF
CDR3nt: TGTGCCAGCTCACCACCGGTGGTGACAGACGAGCAGTACTTC
j_gene: TRBJ2-7
v_gene: TRBV18
d_gene: -
abundance: -

CDR3aa: CASSHRSEQFF
CDR3nt: TGTGCCAGCAGCCATAGAAGTGAGCAGTTCTTC
j_gene: TRBJ2-1
v_gene: TRBV5-4
d_gene: -
abundance: -

CDR3aa: CASSPKGQGGREQFF
CDR3nt: TGTGCCAGCTCACCAAAGGGACAGGGAGGGCGCGAGCAGTTCTTC
j_gene: TRBJ2-1
v_gene: TRBV18
d_gene: TRBD1
abundance: once

CDR3aa: CASSNSPGQGAPSGRLNYGYTF
CDR3nt: TGTGCCAGCAGCAATTCGCCGGGACAGGGAGCCCCCTCGGGCAGGTTGAACTATGGCTACACCTTC
j_gene: TRBJ1-2
v_gene: TRBV21-1
d_gene: -
abundance: -

CDR3aa: CASSLAQERSGNTIYF
CDR3nt: TGCGCCAGCAGCTTGGCCCAGGAACGCTCTGGAAACACCATATATTTT
j_gene: TRBJ1-3
v_gene: TRBV5-1
d_gene: -
abundance: -

CDR3aa: CASSPQTYREETQYF
CDR3nt: TGTGCCAGCAGCCCCCAAACTTACAGGGAAGAGACCCAGTACTTC
j_gene: TRBJ2-5
v_gene: TRBV7-9
d_gene: -
abundance: -

CDR3aa: CAWSAGERTEAFF
CDR3nt: TGTGCCTGGAGTGCAGGGGAGAGGACTGAAGCTTTCTTT
j_gene: TRBJ1-1
v_gene: TRBV30
d_gene: -
abundance: -

CDR3aa: CASSPRPFEAAFF
CDR3nt: TGCGCCAGCAGCCCCCGGCCCTTTGAGGCCGCTTTCTTT
j_gene: TRBJ1-1
v_gene: TRBV5-1
d_gene: -
abundance: -

CDR3aa: CASSASIGGQNF
CDR3nt: TGTGCCAGCAGCGCCTCGATAGGCGGCCAGAACTTC
j_gene: TRBJ2-5
v_gene: TRBV9
d_gene: -
abundance: -

CDR3aa: CASRAPGPAYEQYF
CDR3nt: TGTGCCAGCAGGGCTCCAGGGCCAGCCTACGAGCAGTACTTC
j_gene: TRBJ2-7
v_gene: TRBV7-2
d_gene: -
abundance: few

CDR3aa: CASSPGQGFGQYF
CDR3nt: TGTGCCAGCAGTCCGGGACAGGGTTTTGGGCAGTACTTC
j_gene: TRBJ2-7
v_gene: TRBV7-2
d_gene: TRBD1
abundance: once

CDR3aa: CASSLGLAGAQETQYF
CDR3nt: TGTGCCAGCAGCTTAGGACTAGCGGGGGCACAAGAGACCCAGTACTTC
j_gene: TRBJ2-5
v_gene: TRBV7-2
d_gene: TRBD2
abundance: -

CDR3aa: CASSITRETQYF
CDR3nt: TGTGCCAGTAGTATAACCAGGGAGACCCAGTACTTC
j_gene: TRBJ2-5
v_gene: TRBV19
d_gene: -
abundance: -

CDR3aa: CASSKGAGGRSYEQYF
CDR3nt: TGTGCCAGCAGCAAAGGTGCGGGTGGAAGGTCCTACGAGCAGTACTTC
j_gene: TRBJ2-7
v_gene: TRBV21-1
d_gene: -
abundance: -

CDR3aa: CASSGQRVPNTGELFF
CDR3nt: TGTGCCAGCTCAGGCCAACGGGTACCGAACACCGGGGAGCTGTTTTTT
j_gene: TRBJ2-2
v_gene: TRBV18
d_gene: -
abundance: -

CDR3aa: CASSQRSGGIDTQYF
CDR3nt: TGTGCCAGCAGCCAACGTAGCGGGGGGATAGATACGCAGTATTTT
j_gene: TRBJ2-3
v_gene: TRBV4-2
d_gene: TRBD2
abundance: -

CDR3aa: CASSRSGGATYEQYF
CDR3nt: TGTGCCAGCAGCCGAAGCGGGGGGGCTACCTACGAGCAGTACTTC
j_gene: TRBJ2-7
v_gene: TRBV11-2
d_gene: TRBD2
abundance: -

CDR3aa: CASSLAGGSGNTIYF
CDR3nt: TGTGCCAGCAGCTTAGCAGGGGGTTCCGGAAACACCATATATTTT
j_gene: TRBJ1-3
v_gene: TRBV7-2
d_gene: -
abundance: -

CDR3aa: CASSLGTPHSNQPQNF
CDR3nt: TGTGCCAGCAGCCTCGGGACACCCCATAGCAATCAGCCCCAGAATTTT
j_gene: TRBJ1-5
v_gene: TRBV7-4
d_gene: -
abundance: -

CDR3aa: CAINPGGNTEAFF
CDR3nt: TGTGCCATCAATCCGGGGGGGAACACTGAAGCTTTCTTT
j_gene: TRBJ1-1
v_gene: TRBV10-3
d_gene: -
abundance: once

CDR3aa: CASSSGQQNSPLHF
CDR3nt: TGCGCCAGCAGCTCTGGACAGCAAAATTCACCCCTCCACTTT
j_gene: TRBJ1-6
v_gene: TRBV5-1
d_gene: -
abundance: -

CDR3aa: CASRSGGPDTQYF
CDR3nt: TGTGCCAGCAGGTCAGGGGGCCCAGATACGCAGTATTTT
j_gene: TRBJ2-3
v_gene: TRBV28
d_gene: TRBD1
abundance: -

CDR3aa: CASRRTGSHNEKLFF
CDR3nt: TGTGCCAGCAGACGGACAGGGTCTCATAATGAAAAACTGTTTTTT
j_gene: TRBJ1-4
v_gene: TRBV14
d_gene: TRBD1
abundance: few

CDR3aa: CASSLPDRGYGYTF
CDR3nt: TGTGCCAGCAGTTTACCGGACAGGGGCTATGGCTACACCTTC
j_gene: TRBJ1-2
v_gene: TRBV28
d_gene: TRBD1
abundance: -

CDR3aa: CASSLFETADQFF
CDR3nt: TGTGCCAGCAGCTTATTTGAGACAGCCGATCAGTTCTTC
j_gene: TRBJ2-1
v_gene: TRBV11-2
d_gene: -
abundance: -

CDR3aa: CASSLLAGGDYEQYF
CDR3nt: TGTGCCAGCAGCCTTCTAGCGGGGGGAGACTACGAGCAGTACTTC
j_gene: TRBJ2-7
v_gene: TRBV7-2
d_gene: TRBD2
abundance: -

CDR3aa: CASSDWQGEETQYF
CDR3nt: TGTGCCAGCAGTGACTGGCAGGGCGAGGAGACCCAGTACTTC
j_gene: TRBJ2-5
v_gene: TRBV2
d_gene: -
abundance: once

CDR3aa: CASSVNQETQYF
CDR3nt: TGCGCCAGCAGTGTCAACCAAGAGACCCAGTACTTC
j_gene: TRBJ2-5
v_gene: TRBV10-1
d_gene: -
abundance: -

CDR3aa: CASSQAGFQAGANVLTF
CDR3nt: TGCGCCAGCAGCCAAGCAGGCTTCCAAGCTGGGGCCAACGTCCTGACTTTC
j_gene: TRBJ2-6
v_gene: TRBV4-3
d_gene: -
abundance: -

CDR3aa: CASSPRAWGGHNEQFF
CDR3nt: TGTGCCAGCAGCCCTAGGGCTTGGGGGGGCCACAATGAGCAGTTCTTC
j_gene: TRBJ2-1
v_gene: TRBV7-2
d_gene: -
abundance: -

CDR3aa: CSSSGSGGGVKDTEAFF
CDR3nt: TGTTCCAGCAGCGGGTCAGGGGGTGGTGTTAAGGACACTGAAGCTTTCTTT
j_gene: TRBJ1-1
v_gene: TRBV7-9
d_gene: TRBD1
abundance: -

CDR3aa: CASSLFGEQYF
CDR3nt: TGTGCCAGCAGCTTATTCGGGGAGCAGTACTTC
j_gene: TRBJ2-7
v_gene: TRBV11-1
d_gene: -
abundance: few

CDR3aa: CASSLRGGDQPQHF
CDR3nt: TGCGCCAGCAGCTTGAGAGGGGGCGATCAGCCCCAGCATTTT
j_gene: TRBJ1-5
v_gene: TRBV5-1
d_gene: TRBD1
abundance: -

CDR3aa: CASSDGSEQFF
CDR3nt: TGCGCCAGCAGTGACGGGAGTGAGCAGTTCTTC
j_gene: TRBJ2-1
v_gene: TRBV10-2
d_gene: -
abundance: once

CDR3aa: CASSEAPSSNQPQHF
CDR3nt: TGTGCCAGCAGTGAAGCCCCCAGTAGCAATCAGCCCCAGCATTTT
j_gene: TRBJ1-5
v_gene: TRBV6-1
d_gene: -
abundance: once

CDR3aa: CASSSGQFQETQYF
CDR3nt: TGCGCCAGCAGCTCCGGACAGTTCCAAGAGACCCAGTACTTC
j_gene: TRBJ2-5
v_gene: TRBV5-1
d_gene: -
abundance: -

CDR3aa: CSVEESGETQYF
CDR3nt: TGCAGCGTTGAGGAGTCGGGGGAGACCCAGTACTTC
j_gene: TRBJ2-5
v_gene: TRBV29-1
d_gene: -
abundance: -

CDR3aa: CASSTRGQYIVYTEAFF
CDR3nt: TGTGCCAGCAGCACGAGAGGACAGTACATAGTGTACACTGAAGCTTTCTTT
j_gene: TRBJ1-1
v_gene: TRBV21-1
d_gene: -
abundance: -